This entry features one T cell receptor (beta chain) sequence. What it recognizes is unknown. This entry belongs to a study of beta chain features in type 1 diabetes. General observations from the study: Shortening that was moderate but significant affected the TCRB CDR3s of Type 1 diabetes patients in all four CD4+ subsets. Patients and controls would be equally affected if PCR favored shorter templates. For patients, the naive, central memory and Treg TCRB repertoires appeared more alike than for healthy donors. The question left open here concerned HLA type influencing TCRB rearrangement. The VDJ junctions of type 1 diabetes patients carried fewer insertions and more deletions.

Per germline, CDR1 SGHAT and CDR2 FQDESV (reference sequence). The ends were cut back, 9 bases at V and 2 bases at J, with 17 bases in the middle. This CDR3 has 14 residues. As every portion of the isolated RNA was reverse transcribed, the sequencing read expressed TCRB transcripts. Produced via immunoSEQ multiplex PCR; TCRdb's table is partial and in-frame only. The sample has about 280,000 clones, about 15% seen once. Sequencing was carried out using naive CD4+ T cells from blood. The TCR comes from a man aged 18 to 30 with type 1 diabetes. The chain uses TRBV11-1 and TRBJ2-7; possible D gene TRBD2, 6 bases. The CDR3 sequence is CARHRRVGTYEQYF. The CDR3 bases are TGTGCCAGACACAGGAGGGTAGGAACCTACGAGCAGTACTTC.